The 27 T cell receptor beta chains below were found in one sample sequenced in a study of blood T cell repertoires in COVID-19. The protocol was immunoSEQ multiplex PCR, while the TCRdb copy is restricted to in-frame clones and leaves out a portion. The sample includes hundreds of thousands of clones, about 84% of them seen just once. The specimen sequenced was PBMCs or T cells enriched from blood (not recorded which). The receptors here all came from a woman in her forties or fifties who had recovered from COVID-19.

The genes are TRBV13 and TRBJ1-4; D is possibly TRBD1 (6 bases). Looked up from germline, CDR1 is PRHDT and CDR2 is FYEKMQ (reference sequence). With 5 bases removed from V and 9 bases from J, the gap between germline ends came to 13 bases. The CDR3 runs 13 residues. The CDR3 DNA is TGTGCCAGCAGCCTCCGACAGGCCCAAAAACTGTTTTTT. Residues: CASSLRQAQKLFF.

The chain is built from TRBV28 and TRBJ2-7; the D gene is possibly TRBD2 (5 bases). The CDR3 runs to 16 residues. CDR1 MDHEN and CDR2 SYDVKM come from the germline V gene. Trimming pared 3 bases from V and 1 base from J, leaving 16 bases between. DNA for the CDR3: TGTGCCAGCAGTTTCGGCGCGGGCCACGGTTCCTACGAGCAGTACTTC. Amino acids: CASSFGAGHGSYEQYF.

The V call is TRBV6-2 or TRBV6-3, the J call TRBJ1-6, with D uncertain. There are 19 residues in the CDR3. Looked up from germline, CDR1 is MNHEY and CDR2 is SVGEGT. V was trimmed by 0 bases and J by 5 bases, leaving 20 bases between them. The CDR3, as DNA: TGTGCCAGCAGTTACTCGACGGGCCGTGAGAGGGCCGATAATTCACCCCTCCACTTT. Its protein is CASSYSTGRERADNSPLHF.

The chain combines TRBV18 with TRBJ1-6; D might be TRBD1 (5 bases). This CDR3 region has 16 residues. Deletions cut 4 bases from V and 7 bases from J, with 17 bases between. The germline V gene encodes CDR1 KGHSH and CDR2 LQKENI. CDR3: CASSRGQGLANSPLHF. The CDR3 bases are TGTGCCAGCTCACGTGGGCAGGGTTTGGCCAATTCACCCCTCCACTTT. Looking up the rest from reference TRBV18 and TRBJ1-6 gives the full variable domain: NAGVMQNPRHLVRRRGQEARLRCSPMKGHSHVYWYRQLPEEGLKFMVYLQKENIIDESGMPKERFSAEFPKEGPSILRIQQVVRGDSAAYFCASSRGQGLANSPLHFGNGTRLTVT.

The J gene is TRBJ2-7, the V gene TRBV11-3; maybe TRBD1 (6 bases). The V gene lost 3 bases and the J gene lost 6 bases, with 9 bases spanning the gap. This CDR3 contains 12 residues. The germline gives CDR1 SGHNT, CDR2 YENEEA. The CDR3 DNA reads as TGTGCCAGCAGCTTCAGGGGCCCCGAGCAGTACTTC. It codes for CASSFRGPEQYF.

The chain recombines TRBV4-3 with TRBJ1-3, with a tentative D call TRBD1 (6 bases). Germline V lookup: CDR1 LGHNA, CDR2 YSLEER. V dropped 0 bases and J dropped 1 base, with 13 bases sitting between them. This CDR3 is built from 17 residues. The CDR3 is CASSQDPRGYSGNTIYF. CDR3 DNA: TGCGCCAGCAGCCAAGATCCCAGGGGATATTCTGGAAACACCATATATTTT.

The CDR3 spells CASSLGWSDEQYF. The CDR3 DNA follows: TGTGCCAGCAGCTTAGGGTGGTCGGACGAGCAGTACTTC. J is TRBJ2-7 and V is TRBV7-6, with D hard to call. There are 13 residues in the CDR3. V was pared by 1 base and J by 5 bases, with 9 bases between. Germline assignment: CDR1 SGHVS and CDR2 FNYEAQ.

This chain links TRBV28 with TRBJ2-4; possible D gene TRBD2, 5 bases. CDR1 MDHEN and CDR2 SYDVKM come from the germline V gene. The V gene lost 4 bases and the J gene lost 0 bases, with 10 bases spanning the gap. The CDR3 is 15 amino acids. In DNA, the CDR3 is TGTGCCAGCAGTTCGGGGATTATAGCCAAAAACATTCAGTACTTC. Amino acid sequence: CASSSGIIAKNIQYF.

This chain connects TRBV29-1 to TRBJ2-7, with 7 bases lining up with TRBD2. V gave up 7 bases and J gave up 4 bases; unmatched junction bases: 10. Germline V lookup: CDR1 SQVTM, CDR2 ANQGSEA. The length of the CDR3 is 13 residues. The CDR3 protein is CSATGTMDYEQYF. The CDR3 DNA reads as TGCAGCGCTACCGGGACTATGGATTACGAGCAGTACTTC.

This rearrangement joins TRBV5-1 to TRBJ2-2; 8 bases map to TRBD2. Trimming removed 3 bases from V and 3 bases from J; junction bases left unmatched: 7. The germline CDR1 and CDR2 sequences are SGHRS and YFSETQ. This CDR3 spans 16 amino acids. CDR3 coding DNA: TGCGCCAGCAGCTCCGGGACTAGTCGTTACACCGGGGAGCTGTTTTTT. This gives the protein CASSSGTSRYTGELFF.

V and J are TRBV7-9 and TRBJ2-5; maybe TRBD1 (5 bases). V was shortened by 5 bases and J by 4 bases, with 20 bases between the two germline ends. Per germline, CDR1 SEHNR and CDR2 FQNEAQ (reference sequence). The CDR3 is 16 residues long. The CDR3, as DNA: TGTGCCAGCAGCACCAATCGACAGTCCCTTTCAGAGACCCAGTACTTC. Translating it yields CASSTNRQSLSETQYF. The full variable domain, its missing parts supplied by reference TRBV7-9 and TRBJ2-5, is DTGVSQNPRHKITKRGQNVTFRCDPISEHNRLYWYRQTLGQGPEFLTYFQNEAQLEKSRLLSDRFSAERPKGSFSTLEIQRTEQGDSAMYLCASSTNRQSLSETQYFGPGTRLLVL.

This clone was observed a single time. As DNA, the CDR3 is TGCGCCAGCAGCGGAGCCGGGACTAGCGGGAGGGCCGCCGGGGAGCTGTTTTTT. It translates to CASSGAGTSGRAAGELFF. This rearrangement joins TRBV5-1 to TRBJ2-2, with 16 bases identical to TRBD2. Germline V gene sequence: CDR1 SGHRS, CDR2 YFSETQ. V lost 4 bases, J lost 6 bases, and 9 bases stayed unmatched. This CDR3 contains 18 residues.

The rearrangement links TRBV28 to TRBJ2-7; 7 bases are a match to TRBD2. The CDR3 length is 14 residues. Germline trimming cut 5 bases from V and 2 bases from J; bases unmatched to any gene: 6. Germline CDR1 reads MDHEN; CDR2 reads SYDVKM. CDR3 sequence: CASSEPSGTYEQYF. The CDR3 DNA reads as TGTGCCAGCAGTGAACCAAGCGGGACCTACGAGCAGTACTTC. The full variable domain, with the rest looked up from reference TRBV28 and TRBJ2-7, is DVKVTQSSRYLVKRTGEKVFLECVQDMDHENMFWYRQDPGLGLRLIYFSYDVKMKEKGDIPEGYSVSREKKERFSLILESASTNQTSMYLCASSEPSGTYEQYFGPGTRLTVT.

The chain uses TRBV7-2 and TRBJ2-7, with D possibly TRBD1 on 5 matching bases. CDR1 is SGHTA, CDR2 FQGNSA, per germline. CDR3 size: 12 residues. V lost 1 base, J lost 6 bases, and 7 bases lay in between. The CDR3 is CASSLGGREQYF. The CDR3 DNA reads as TGTGCCAGCAGCTTAGGGGGCCGCGAGCAGTACTTC.

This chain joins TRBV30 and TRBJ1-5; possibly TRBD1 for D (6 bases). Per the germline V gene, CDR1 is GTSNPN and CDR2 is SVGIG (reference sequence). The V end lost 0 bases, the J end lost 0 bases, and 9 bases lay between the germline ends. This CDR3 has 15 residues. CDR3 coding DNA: TGTGCCTGGAGTGTGGGGGCGCTTAGCAATCAGCCCCAGCATTTT. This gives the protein CAWSVGALSNQPQHF.

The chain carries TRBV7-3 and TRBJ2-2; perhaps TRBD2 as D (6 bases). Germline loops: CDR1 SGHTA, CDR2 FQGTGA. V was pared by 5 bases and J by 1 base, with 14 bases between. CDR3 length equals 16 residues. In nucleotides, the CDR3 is TGTGCCAGCAGCCTTTCTCCGGGGGAGAACACCGGGGAGCTGTTTTTT. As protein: CASSLSPGENTGELFF.

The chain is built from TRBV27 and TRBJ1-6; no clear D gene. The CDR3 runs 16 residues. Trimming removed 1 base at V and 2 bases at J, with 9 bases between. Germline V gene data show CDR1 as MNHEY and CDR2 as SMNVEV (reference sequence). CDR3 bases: TGTGCCAGCAGTTTATTGGTGGGCGCCTATAATTCACCCCTCCACTTT. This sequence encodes CASSLLVGAYNSPLHF.

CDR3 residues: CASSPERGGPYEQYF. CDR3 sequence (DNA): TGCGCCAGCAGCCCTGAGCGGGGGGGCCCTTACGAGCAGTACTTC. The chain combines TRBV4-3 with TRBJ2-7; TRBD2 agrees at 10 bases. The germline V gene has CDR1 LGHNA and CDR2 YSLEER. The CDR3 is 15 residues long. The J segment lost 4 bases and the V segment lost 4 bases, leaving 7 bases of the junction unmatched.

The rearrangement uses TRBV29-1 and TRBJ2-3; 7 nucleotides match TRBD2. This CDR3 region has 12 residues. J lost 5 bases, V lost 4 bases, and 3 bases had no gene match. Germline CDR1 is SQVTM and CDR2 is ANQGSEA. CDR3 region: CSVAAGVDTQYF. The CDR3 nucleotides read TGCAGCGTTGCCGCGGGAGTAGATACGCAGTATTTT.

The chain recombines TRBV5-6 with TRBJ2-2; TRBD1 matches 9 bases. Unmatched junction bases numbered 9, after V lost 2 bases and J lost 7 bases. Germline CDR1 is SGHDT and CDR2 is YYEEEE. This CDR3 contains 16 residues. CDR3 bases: TGTGCCAGCAGCTTAGGACAGGGGAATGGGATCGGGGAGCTGTTTTTT. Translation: CASSLGQGNGIGELFF.

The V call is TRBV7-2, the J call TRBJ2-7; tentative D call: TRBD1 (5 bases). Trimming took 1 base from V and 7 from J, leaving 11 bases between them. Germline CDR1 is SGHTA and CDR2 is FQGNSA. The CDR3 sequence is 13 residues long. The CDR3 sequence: CASSLGRAGEQYF. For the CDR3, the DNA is TGTGCCAGCAGCTTAGGCAGGGCCGGGGAGCAGTACTTC.

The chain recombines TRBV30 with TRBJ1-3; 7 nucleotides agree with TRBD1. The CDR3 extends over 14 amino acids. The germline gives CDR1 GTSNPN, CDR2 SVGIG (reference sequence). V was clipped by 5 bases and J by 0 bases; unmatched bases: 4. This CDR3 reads CAWARGNSGNTIYF. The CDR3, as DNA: TGTGCCTGGGCCAGGGGGAACTCTGGAAACACCATATATTTT.

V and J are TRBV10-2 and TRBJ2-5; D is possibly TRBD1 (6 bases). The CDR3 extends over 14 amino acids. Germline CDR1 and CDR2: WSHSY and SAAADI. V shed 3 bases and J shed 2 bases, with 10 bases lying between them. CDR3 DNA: TGCGCCAGCAGTGACCGTGGACAGCAAGAGACCCAGTACTTC. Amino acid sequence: CASSDRGQQETQYF.

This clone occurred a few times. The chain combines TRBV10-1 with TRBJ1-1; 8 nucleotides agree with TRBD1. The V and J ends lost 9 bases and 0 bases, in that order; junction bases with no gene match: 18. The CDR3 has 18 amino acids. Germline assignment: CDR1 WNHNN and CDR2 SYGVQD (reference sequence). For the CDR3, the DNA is TGCGCCAGGCGAACTAACTGGCGGACAGGGTCAGTGAACACTGAAGCTTTCTTT. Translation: CARRTNWRTGSVNTEAFF.

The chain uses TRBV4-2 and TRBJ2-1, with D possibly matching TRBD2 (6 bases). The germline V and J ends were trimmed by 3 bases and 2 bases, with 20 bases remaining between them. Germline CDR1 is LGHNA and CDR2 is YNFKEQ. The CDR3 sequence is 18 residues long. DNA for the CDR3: TGTGCCAGCAGCCAGGCCACCCGGGGGAAAGGGCCCTACAATGAGCAGTTCTTC. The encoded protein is CASSQATRGKGPYNEQFF.

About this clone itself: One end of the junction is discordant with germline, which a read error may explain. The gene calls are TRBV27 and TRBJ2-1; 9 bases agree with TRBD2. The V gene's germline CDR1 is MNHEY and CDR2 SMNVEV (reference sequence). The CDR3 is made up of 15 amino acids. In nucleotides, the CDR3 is TGTGCCAGCAATTTACGGCGGGGGGGCCCCAATGAGCAGTTCTTC. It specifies CASNLRRGGPNEQFF.

The CDR3 nucleotides are TGTGCCAGCAGCTTGGTACAGGGGGCGGGAGCTTTCTTT. It translates to CASSLVQGAGAFF. V usage is TRBV5-5 and J usage is TRBJ1-1; TRBD1 aligns across 9 bases. J lost 10 bases, V lost 0 bases, and 4 bases had no gene match. This CDR3 is built from 13 residues. CDR1 is SGHKS and CDR2 is YYEKEE in the germline V gene (reference sequence). Variable domain in full (rest from reference TRBV5-5 and TRBJ1-1): DAGVTQSPTHLIKTRGQQVTLRCSPISGHKSVSWYQQVLGQGPQFIFQYYEKEERGRGNFPDRFSARQFPNYSSELNVNALLLGDSALYLCASSLVQGAGAFFGQGTRLTVV.